The 7 T cell receptor beta chains listed next were all sequenced from one sample in a study of blood T cell repertoires in COVID-19. This table comes from immunoSEQ multiplex PCR, and its TCRdb copy is limited to in-frame clones, with some not included. The sample lists over 150,000 clones, around 83% occurring once. Source material: peripheral blood. The origin of the receptors is an older woman with COVID-19, enrolled during active disease.

Note on this clone: Other DNA sequences within the sample encode an identical CDR3. CDR3 in amino acids: CASSLGGYYGYTF. As DNA, the CDR3 is TGTGCCAGCAGCTTAGGGGGGTACTATGGCTACACCTTC. The J gene is TRBJ1-2, the V gene TRBV28, with D possibly TRBD1 on 6 matching bases. The CDR3 length is 13 residues. The V end was cut by 6 bases, the J end by 3 bases, with 11 bases between. Germline assignment: CDR1 MDHEN and CDR2 SYDVKM.

The sample holds many counts of this clone. The V and J genes are TRBV24-1 and TRBJ2-1; no clear D. The CDR3 has 13 amino acids. Germline CDR1 KGHDR, CDR2 SFDVKD. The V gene lost 5 bases and the J gene lost 4 bases, with 8 bases spanning the gap. The CDR3, as DNA: TGTGCCACCAGTGGGGCCCCTTACAATGAGCAGTTCTTC. Protein: CATSGAPYNEQFF.

This sequence joins TRBV11-3 and TRBJ2-1; 12 nucleotides align to TRBD1. Germline values: CDR1 SGHNT, CDR2 YENEEA. The CDR3 loop spans 15 amino acids. The V and J ends lost 4 bases and 6 bases, in that order; junction bases with no gene match: 4. The CDR3 protein is CASSSGQGASNEQFF. The DNA of the CDR3 is TGTGCCAGCAGCTCGGGACAGGGGGCCAGCAATGAGCAGTTCTTC.

The V gene is TRBV7-2, the J gene TRBJ1-3; no reliable D call. Germline CDR1 reads SGHTA; CDR2 reads FQGNSA. Trimming took 0 bases from V and 0 from J, leaving 6 bases between them. This CDR3 is built from 15 residues. The CDR3 DNA follows: TGTGCCAGCAGCTTAGCCGGGTACTCTGGAAACACCATATATTTT. Its translation is CASSLAGYSGNTIYF.

The J gene is TRBJ2-7, the V gene TRBV4-1, with D perhaps matching TRBD2 (6 bases). Germline V gene lookup returns CDR1 MGHRA and CDR2 YSYEKL. CDR3 length equals 15 residues. V was cut by 4 bases and J by 6 bases, with 19 bases left in between. CDR3 amino acids: CASSRGPGPAGEQYF. The DNA of the CDR3 is TGCGCCAGCAGCCGCGGACCGGGCCCAGCGGGCGAGCAGTACTTC.

The chain combines TRBV30 with TRBJ2-1, with 8 bases matching TRBD2. The CDR3 contains 13 residues. The junction had 5 bases not matched to a gene; V was cut back by 0 bases and J by 10 bases. Germline V gives CDR1 GTSNPN, CDR2 SVGIG (reference sequence). The CDR3 here is CAWSVQRGSEQFF. The CDR3 DNA sequence: TGTGCCTGGAGTGTACAGCGGGGGTCGGAGCAGTTCTTC.

The chain links TRBV9 to TRBJ1-2, with D possibly TRBD1 on 5 matching bases. The germline CDR1 and CDR2 sequences are SGDLS and YYNGEE. The CDR3 runs 16 residues. The V and J ends lost 0 bases and 5 bases respectively, with 17 bases between them. The CDR3 loop reads CASSVGGRAGRYGYTF. In DNA form, the CDR3 reads TGTGCCAGCAGCGTAGGGGGGAGAGCGGGTCGGTATGGCTACACCTTC.